This T cell receptor beta chain was observed in a study of cytomegalovirus exposure and HLA in healthy donors. The wider study: Earlier, about 180 million T cells were analyzed, and 95 million to 140 million unique TCR beta sequences were found among them.

It was with 60 Vbeta and 13 Jbeta primers that the PCR ran. Sequenced by immunoSEQ multiplex PCR; TCRdb stores in-frame clones only, minus some. The sample holds fewer than 45,000 clones, 60% to 75% seen once. Points from the study as a whole: Several of the most significant clusters appeared linked to common viral pathogens, based on a later analysis. Using a false discovery rate of 0.05, a later analysis showed that around 16,000 TCR beta sequences were associated with HLA alleles. It was reported in a later analysis that an Asian-associated ancestry cluster showed fewer N-insertions than the approximately 670-donor mean.

As concerns this clone: Its antigen is unknown.

The CDR3 totals 13 residues. Germline V CDR1 and CDR2: SGHVS, FNYEAQ. V lost 5 bases and J lost 7, with 15 bases in between. V is TRBV7-6 and J is TRBJ2-7; D is ambiguous. The specimen sequenced was PBMCs. The receptor was isolated from a middle-aged man in good health and CMV-seronegative. This CDR3 reads CASSPGSRMEQYF. Written as DNA, the CDR3 is TGTGCCAGCAGCCCCGGGTCTCGGATGGAGCAGTACTTC.